The present T cell receptor (beta chain) was sequenced within a study of memory CD4+ T cells and cytomegalovirus serostatus. The CDR3 is 14 residues long. Germline CDR1 GTSNPN, CDR2 SVGIG (reference sequence). With 0 bases clipped from V and 3 bases from J, the junction kept 4 bases outside the gene matches. Here immunoSEQ multiplex PCR was the method, and the copy in TCRdb shows in-frame clones only, minus some. The repertoire holds approximately 30,000 clones, with about 75% as singletons. The sort gate was single viable CD3+CD4+CD8-CD45RO+ cells for memory CD4+ T cells. The chain has TRBV30 and TRBJ1-2; 7 positions match TRBD1. The sequence came from an adult in good health and CMV-seronegative. Some clones in this sample may be carry-over from other donors' samples. The sample consisted of memory CD4+ T cells from blood. Here the CDR3 DNA reads TGTGCCTGGAGTGTATTCAGGGGGGACTATGGCTACACCTTC. This codes for CAWSVFRGDYGYTF.